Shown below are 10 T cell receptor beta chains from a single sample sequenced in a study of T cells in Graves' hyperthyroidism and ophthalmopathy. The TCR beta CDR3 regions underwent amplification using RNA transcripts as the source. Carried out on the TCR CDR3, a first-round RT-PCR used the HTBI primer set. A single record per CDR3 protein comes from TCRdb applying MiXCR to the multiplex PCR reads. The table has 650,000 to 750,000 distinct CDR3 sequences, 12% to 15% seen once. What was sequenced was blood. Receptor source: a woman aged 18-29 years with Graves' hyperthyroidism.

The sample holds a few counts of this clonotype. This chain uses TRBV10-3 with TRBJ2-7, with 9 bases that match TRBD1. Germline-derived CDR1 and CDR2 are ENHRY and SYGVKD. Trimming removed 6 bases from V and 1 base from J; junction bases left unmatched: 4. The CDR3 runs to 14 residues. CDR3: CAIRETGGSYEQYF. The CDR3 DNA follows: TGTGCCATCAGGGAGACAGGGGGGTCCTACGAGCAGTACTTC.

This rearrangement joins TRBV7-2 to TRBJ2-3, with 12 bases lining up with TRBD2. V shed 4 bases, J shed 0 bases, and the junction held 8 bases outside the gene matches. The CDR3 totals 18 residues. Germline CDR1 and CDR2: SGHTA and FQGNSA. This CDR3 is CASSSPGTSGSSTDTQYF. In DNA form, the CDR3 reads TGTGCCAGCAGCTCCCCCGGGACTAGCGGGTCGAGCACAGATACGCAGTATTTT. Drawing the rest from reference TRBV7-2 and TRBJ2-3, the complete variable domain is GAGVSQSPSNKVTEKGKDVELRCDPISGHTALYWYRQSLGQGLEFLIYFQGNSAPDKSGLPSDRFSAERTGGSVSTLTIQRTQQEDSAVYLCASSSPGTSGSSTDTQYFGPGTRLTVL.

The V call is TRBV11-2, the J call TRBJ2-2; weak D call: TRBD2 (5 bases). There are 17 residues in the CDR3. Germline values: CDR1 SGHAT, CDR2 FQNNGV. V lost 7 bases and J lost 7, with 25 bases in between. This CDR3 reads CASTRKRAQLGVGELFF. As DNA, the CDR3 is TGTGCCAGCACCAGAAAACGCGCTCAACTAGGCGTCGGGGAGCTGTTTTTT.

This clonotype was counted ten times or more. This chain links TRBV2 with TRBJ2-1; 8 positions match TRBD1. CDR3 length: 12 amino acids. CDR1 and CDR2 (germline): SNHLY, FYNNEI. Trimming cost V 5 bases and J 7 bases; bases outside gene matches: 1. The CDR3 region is CASSWDRNEQFF. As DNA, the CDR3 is TGTGCCAGCAGTTGGGACAGGAATGAGCAGTTCTTC.

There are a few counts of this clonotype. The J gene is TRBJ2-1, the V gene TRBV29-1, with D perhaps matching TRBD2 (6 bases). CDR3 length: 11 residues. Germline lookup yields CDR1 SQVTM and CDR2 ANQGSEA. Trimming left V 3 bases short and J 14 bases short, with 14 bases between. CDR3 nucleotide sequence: TGCAGCGTTGAGACTCTAGCGACGGAGTTCTTC. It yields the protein CSVETLATEFF.

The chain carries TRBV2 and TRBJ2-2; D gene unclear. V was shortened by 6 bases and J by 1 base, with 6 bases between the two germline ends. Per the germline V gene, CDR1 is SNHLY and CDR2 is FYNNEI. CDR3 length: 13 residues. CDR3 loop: CASRTENTGELFF. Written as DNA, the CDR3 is TGTGCCAGCAGGACGGAGAACACCGGGGAGCTGTTTTTT.

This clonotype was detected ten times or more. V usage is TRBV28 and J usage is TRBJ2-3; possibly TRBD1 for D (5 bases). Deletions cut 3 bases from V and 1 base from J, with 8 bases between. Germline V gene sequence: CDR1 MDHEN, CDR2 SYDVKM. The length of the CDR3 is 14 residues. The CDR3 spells CASSFVGGTDTQYF. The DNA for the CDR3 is TGTGCCAGCAGTTTCGTAGGGGGCACAGATACGCAGTATTTT.

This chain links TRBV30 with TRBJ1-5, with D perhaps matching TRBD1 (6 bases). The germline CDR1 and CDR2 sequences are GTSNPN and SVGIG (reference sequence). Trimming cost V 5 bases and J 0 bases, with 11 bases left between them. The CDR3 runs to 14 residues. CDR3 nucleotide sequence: TGTGCCTGGGCCGGGACACATAGCAATCAGCCCCAGCATTTT. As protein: CAWAGTHSNQPQHF.

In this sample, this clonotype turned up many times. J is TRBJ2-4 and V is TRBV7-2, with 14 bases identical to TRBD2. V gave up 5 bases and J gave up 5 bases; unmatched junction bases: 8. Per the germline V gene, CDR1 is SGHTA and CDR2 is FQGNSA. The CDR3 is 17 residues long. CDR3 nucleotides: TGTGCCAGCAGCGCGTCCGGGACTAGCGGGGGTCAAAACATTCAGTACTTC. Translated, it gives CASSASGTSGGQNIQYF. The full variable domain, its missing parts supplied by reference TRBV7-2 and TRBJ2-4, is GAGVSQSPSNKVTEKGKDVELRCDPISGHTALYWYRQSLGQGLEFLIYFQGNSAPDKSGLPSDRFSAERTGGSVSTLTIQRTQQEDSAVYLCASSASGTSGGQNIQYFGAGTRLSVL.

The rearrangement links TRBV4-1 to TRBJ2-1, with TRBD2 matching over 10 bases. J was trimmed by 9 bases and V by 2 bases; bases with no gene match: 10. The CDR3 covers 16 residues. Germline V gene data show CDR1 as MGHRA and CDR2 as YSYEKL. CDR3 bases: TGCGCCAGCAGCCAACTAAGCGGGAGGGCCCCCGGTGAGCAGTTCTTC. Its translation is CASSQLSGRAPGEQFF.